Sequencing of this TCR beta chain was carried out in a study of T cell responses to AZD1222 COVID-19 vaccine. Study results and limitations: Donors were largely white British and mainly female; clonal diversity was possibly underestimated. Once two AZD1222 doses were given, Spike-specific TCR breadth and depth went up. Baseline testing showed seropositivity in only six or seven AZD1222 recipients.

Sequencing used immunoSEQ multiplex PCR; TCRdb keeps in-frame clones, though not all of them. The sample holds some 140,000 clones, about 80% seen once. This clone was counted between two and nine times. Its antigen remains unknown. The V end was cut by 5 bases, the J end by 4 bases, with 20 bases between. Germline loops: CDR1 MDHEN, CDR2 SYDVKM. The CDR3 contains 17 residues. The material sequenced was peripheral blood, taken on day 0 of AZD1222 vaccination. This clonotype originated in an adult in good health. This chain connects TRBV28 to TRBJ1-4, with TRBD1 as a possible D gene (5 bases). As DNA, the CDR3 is TGTGCCAGCAGTCCCCTAAAGGGGCTGGTAGGTAATGAAAAACTGTTTTTT. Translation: CASSPLKGLVGNEKLFF.